One and the same sample provided the 30 T cell receptor beta chains below, sequenced in a study of shared clonotypes between healthy human individuals. Clones were read by immunoSEQ multiplex PCR, and TCRdb kept only the in-frame ones, dropping some. This sample has about 460,000 clones, with 70% to 80% found just once. Specimen: PBMCs. The source is a woman aged 40 to 49 in good health. Some clones in this sample may be carry-over from other donors' samples.

This chain links TRBV7-9 with TRBJ1-3; 9 bases fit TRBD1. The CDR3 totals 18 residues. J gave up 2 bases and V 6 bases, and 14 bases lay outside the gene matches. CDR1 is SEHNR and CDR2 is FQNEAQ in the germline V gene (reference sequence). CDR3 loop: CASRPQEPGQGPGNTIYF. The CDR3 DNA is TGTGCCAGCAGACCGCAAGAACCGGGACAGGGCCCTGGAAACACCATATATTTT.

The CDR3 region has the DNA TGTGCCAGCAGTCTTCACGAGGGGGCCCGAAACACCATATATTTT. Protein: CASSLHEGARNTIYF. This rearrangement joins TRBV6-5 to TRBJ1-3; 7 bases line up with TRBD1. The trim removed 5 bases at V and 5 bases at J, leaving 9 bases unmatched. Germline CDR1 and CDR2: MNHEY and SVGAGI. The CDR3 covers 15 residues.

The J gene is TRBJ2-3, the V gene TRBV5-1; D call uncertain. Germline CDR1 SGHRS, CDR2 YFSETQ. Trimming cost V 1 base and J 4 bases, with 10 bases left between them. The CDR3 has 14 amino acids. CDR3 nucleotide sequence: TGCGCCAGCAGCTTGTCAATCGGGCCAGATACGCAGTATTTT. It yields the protein CASSLSIGPDTQYF.

The rearrangement joins TRBV5-6 to TRBJ1-2, with a tentative D call TRBD1 (6 bases). Per the germline V gene, CDR1 is SGHDT and CDR2 is YYEEEE. The CDR3 consists of 13 residues. V lost 3 bases to trimming and J lost 2 bases, with 8 bases between them. CDR3 in DNA: TGTGCCAGCAGCTATGACAGGAACTATGGCTACACCTTC. This sequence encodes CASSYDRNYGYTF.

The chain is built from TRBV29-1 and TRBJ2-7; 9 bases are shared with TRBD1. V was pared by 6 bases and J by 4 bases, with 7 bases of the junction left unmatched. CDR1 and CDR2 from the germline V gene are SQVTM and ANQGSEA. This CDR3 spans 13 amino acids. The CDR3 reads CSVGQGLLYEQYF. CDR3 DNA sequence: TGCAGCGTGGGACAGGGTTTACTTTACGAGCAGTACTTC.

The chain combines TRBV7-2 with TRBJ2-6; no reliable D call. V was pared by 6 bases and J by 0 bases, with 9 bases between. The CDR3 covers 15 residues. Germline V gene lookup returns CDR1 SGHTA and CDR2 FQGNSA. CDR3 DNA: TGTGCCAGCAGTCCACGGATCTCTGGGGCCAACGTCCTGACTTTC. This translates into CASSPRISGANVLTF.

As concerns this clone: One base separates it from a far larger clone, so it is likely a read error. Within the sample, other DNA sequences also encode this same CDR3. The V call is TRBV21-1, the J call TRBJ2-7. TRBV21-1 is designated a pseudogene. The CDR3 is 18 amino acids. The chain's CDR3 is CASSKLRGPLRGTYEQYF. CDR3 DNA sequence: TGTGCCAGCAGCAAACTTCGGGGACCCTTAAGGGGTACCTACGAGCAGTATTTC.

This clone has a single count. A much larger clonotype is one base distant, so this may be a read error. Other DNA sequences in the sample encode the same CDR3. This rearrangement joins TRBV19 to TRBJ2-2; 10 positions match TRBD1. Germline assignment: CDR1 LNHDA and CDR2 SQIVND (reference sequence). The CDR3 is 17 amino acids. The CDR3 here is CASSIVAGQGNTGELFF. The CDR3, as DNA: TGTGCCAGTAGTATAGTTGCGGGACAGGGGAACACCGGGGAGTTGTTTTTT.

The J gene is TRBJ2-1, the V gene TRBV11-2; 9 bases line up with TRBD1. The CDR3 is 16 amino acids. Germline CDR1 and CDR2: SGHAT and FQNNGV. The V and J ends lost 0 bases and 1 base, in that order; junction bases with no gene match: 1. Written as DNA, the CDR3 is TGTGCCAGCAGCTTAGAGGGGACAGGGTCCTACAATGAGCAGTTCTTC. It encodes CASSLEGTGSYNEQFF.

Notes on this clone: A far larger clone is one nucleotide away, so this likely arose from a read error. This chain uses TRBV30 with TRBJ2-7; D gene uncertain. The CDR3 is 13 residues long. V was shortened by 4 bases and J by 0 bases, with 10 bases between the two germline ends. CDR1 GTSNPN and CDR2 SVGIG come from the germline V gene (reference sequence). As DNA, the CDR3 is TGTGCCTGGAACCGACGAAACTCCTACGAGCAGTACTTC. Its translation: CAWNRRNSYEQYF.

This CDR3 reads CASRPSPQANYGYTF. The CDR3 nucleotides are TGTGCCAGTCGGCCTTCCCCTCAGGCTAACTATGGCTACACCTTC. J is TRBJ1-2 and V is TRBV5-6, with no clear D. The V gene's germline CDR1 is SGHDT and CDR2 YYEEEE. There are 15 residues in the CDR3. Trimming stripped 8 bases from V and 0 bases from J, with 17 bases between.

This clone was observed a few times. The J gene is TRBJ2-4, the V gene TRBV7-9; tentatively, D is TRBD1 (7 bases). CDR3 length: 19 amino acids. Trimming took off 5 bases at V and 1 base at J, with 24 bases between the two ends. Germline values: CDR1 SEHNR, CDR2 FQNEAQ (reference sequence). In nucleotides, the CDR3 is TGTGCCAGCAGCGTCCAGGGGGGTAACCTTGTGGCGGCCAAAAACATTCAGTACTTC. This encodes CASSVQGGNLVAAKNIQYF.

The J gene is TRBJ2-1, the V gene TRBV5-1; no reliable D call. The CDR3 is 16 amino acids. CDR1 is SGHRS, CDR2 YFSETQ, per germline. The ends were cut back, 5 bases at V and 0 bases at J, with 15 bases in the middle. The CDR3 region is CASSSTAPSSYNEQFF. The CDR3 DNA sequence: TGCGCCAGCAGTTCCACCGCCCCAAGCTCCTACAATGAGCAGTTCTTC.

The CDR3 DNA is TGTGCCAGCAGCTCCCCCACCGGGAGGGGAGATACGCAGTATTTT. This translates into CASSSPTGRGDTQYF. The V gene is TRBV5-6, the J gene TRBJ2-3; TRBD2 aligns across 8 bases. J lost 5 bases, V lost 3 bases, and 8 bases had no gene match. The CDR3 has 15 amino acids. CDR1 and CDR2 from the germline V gene are SGHDT and YYEEEE.

The V gene is TRBV9, the J gene TRBJ2-6, with no clear D. This CDR3 is 15 amino acids long. In germline, CDR1 is SGDLS, CDR2 YYNGEE. The V gene lost 2 bases and the J gene lost 4 bases, with 10 bases spanning the gap. CDR3 in amino acids: CASSVTPDGANVLTF. The CDR3 DNA reads TGTGCCAGCAGCGTGACGCCCGACGGGGCCAACGTCCTGACTTTC.

Only one count was recorded for this clone. The chain's CDR3 is CSTTTSGSGDTQYF. The CDR3 bases are TGCAGCACCACGACTAGCGGTTCGGGAGATACGCAGTATTTT. The chain employs TRBV29-1 and TRBJ2-3; TRBD2 aligns across 9 bases. The germline gives CDR1 SQVTM, CDR2 ANQGSEA. V trimming: 8 bases; J trimming: 5 bases; junction bases outside the gene matches: 11. CDR3 length equals 14 residues.

The rearrangement links TRBV9 to TRBJ1-1; 10 bases are a match to TRBD1. Germline V gene data show CDR1 as SGDLS and CDR2 as YYNGEE. With 4 bases clipped from V and 4 bases from J, the junction kept 4 bases outside the gene matches. The CDR3 is made up of 14 amino acids. In DNA, the CDR3 is TGTGCCAGCAGCAGGGGGACAGGGGCCACTGAAGCTTTCTTT. Its protein product is CASSRGTGATEAFF.

The J gene is TRBJ2-5, the V gene TRBV5-4; D could derive from TRBD1 or TRBD2 (5 bases each). Gene TRBJ2-7 matches the end of the DNA better, so the J call may be wrong. The germline V gene has CDR1 SGHNT and CDR2 YYREEE (reference sequence). The CDR3 contains 14 residues. As DNA, the CDR3 is TGTGCCAGCAGCTTAGGGGACGGAGCCTACGAGCAGTACTTC. It codes for CASSLGDGAYEQYF.

The genes are TRBV4-3 and TRBJ2-3; TRBD2 matches at 10 bases. The V segment lost 3 bases and the J segment 1 base; nucleotides outside the gene matches: 4. Germline V lookup: CDR1 LGHNA, CDR2 YSLEER. This CDR3 comprises 16 residues. The CDR3 coding sequence is TGCGCCAGCAGCCATCTCGGGACTAGCGGCACAGATACGCAGTATTTT. Amino acid sequence: CASSHLGTSGTDTQYF.

The chain combines TRBV7-8 with TRBJ2-1; perhaps TRBD2 as D (5 bases). Trimming took 2 bases from V and 4 from J, leaving 24 bases between them. This CDR3 region has 19 residues. Germline-derived CDR1 and CDR2 are SGHVS and FQNEAQ. This CDR3 is CASSLIRAKSLRGYNEQFF. The CDR3 DNA reads as TGTGCCAGCAGCTTAATTCGGGCCAAATCCCTCCGGGGTTACAATGAGCAGTTCTTC.

The chain has TRBV28 and TRBJ2-7; no firm D call. In germline, CDR1 is MDHEN, CDR2 SYDVKM. CDR3 size: 11 residues. Trimming pared 3 bases from V and 5 bases from J, leaving 5 bases between. CDR3: CASSLANEQYF. CDR3 DNA sequence: TGTGCCAGCAGTTTGGCCAACGAGCAGTACTTC.

The chain joins TRBV18 to TRBJ2-5; 8 bases are a match to TRBD1. With 6 bases clipped from V and 4 bases from J, the junction kept 4 bases outside the gene matches. Germline V gene data show CDR1 as KGHSH and CDR2 as LQKENI. This CDR3 is built from 13 residues. The CDR3 reads CASSQGAGETQYF. CDR3 nucleotide sequence: TGTGCCAGCTCTCAGGGGGCAGGAGAGACCCAGTACTTC.

The CDR3 loop is CAWSAGTGGQPQHF. The CDR3 DNA sequence: TGTGCCTGGAGTGCCGGGACAGGGGGACAGCCCCAGCATTTT. This chain connects TRBV30 to TRBJ1-5, with TRBD1 identical over 11 bases. The V segment lost 1 base and the J segment 7 bases; nucleotides outside the gene matches: 3. CDR1 is GTSNPN and CDR2 is SVGIG in the germline V gene (reference sequence). The length of the CDR3 is 14 residues.

This chain connects TRBV2 to TRBJ1-2; possibly TRBD1 for D (6 bases). The V and J ends lost 4 bases and 6 bases respectively, with 18 bases between them. Germline V gene sequence: CDR1 SNHLY, CDR2 FYNNEI. This CDR3 is built from 15 residues. The CDR3 DNA reads TGTGCCAGCAGTGGATCGGACAGCACCGACGATGGCTACACCTTC. Protein product: CASSGSDSTDDGYTF. Filled out from reference TRBV2 and TRBJ1-2, the complete variable domain reads EPEVTQTPSHQVTQMGQEVILRCVPISNHLYFYWYRQILGQKVEFLVSFYNNEISEKSEIFDDQFSVERPDGSNFTLKIRSTKLEDSAMYFCASSGSDSTDDGYTFGSGTRLTVV.

The chain recombines TRBV14 with TRBJ2-7, with 8 positions matching TRBD2. CDR1 and CDR2 from the germline V gene are SGHDN and FVKESK. J was trimmed by 7 bases and V by 5 bases; bases with no gene match: 7. This CDR3 is built from 13 residues. The CDR3 nucleotides are TGTGCCAGCAGCGGTGGCGGGAGGCGGGAGCAGTACTTC. Translation gives CASSGGGRREQYF.

Points on this clone: This likely stems from a read error, as it lies one base from a far larger clone. The J gene is TRBJ2-5, the V gene TRBV5-1; D perhaps matches TRBD2 (5 bases). The CDR3 is 12 amino acids. The V end was cut by 0 bases, the J end by 9 bases, with 9 bases between. From germline, CDR1 is SGHRS and CDR2 YFSETQ. CDR3 amino acids: CASSLGLEAQYF. CDR3 DNA sequence: TGCGCCAGCAGCTTGGGATTGGAGGCCCAGTACTTC.

The V call is TRBV7-8, the J call TRBJ2-2, with D unresolved. V lost 2 bases, J lost 5 bases, and 15 bases lay in between. CDR3 length: 16 residues. Germline lookup yields CDR1 SGHVS and CDR2 FQNEAQ. DNA for the CDR3: TGTGCCAGCAGCTTACGAAGGTCTGGGGTGACCGGGGAGCTGTTTTTT. It encodes CASSLRRSGVTGELFF. Together with reference TRBV7-8 and TRBJ2-2, the CDR3 gives the full variable domain: GAGVSQSPRYKVAKRGQDVALRCDPISGHVSLFWYQQALGQGPEFLTYFQNEAQLDKSGLPSDRFFAERPEGSVSTLKIQRTQQEDSAVYLCASSLRRSGVTGELFFGEGSRLTVL.

The chain has TRBV30 and TRBJ2-6, with D perhaps being TRBD1 or TRBD2 (5 bases each). Germline-derived CDR1 and CDR2 are GTSNPN and SVGIG (reference sequence). Trimming left V 5 bases short and J 0 bases short, with 17 bases between. This CDR3 region has 17 residues. CDR3 protein: CAWARDGTLSGANVLTF. CDR3 sequence (DNA): TGTGCCTGGGCCCGGGACGGAACCCTCTCTGGGGCCAACGTCCTGACTTTC.

The V and J genes are TRBV30 and TRBJ2-3; no definite D call. CDR3 length: 11 residues. Germline lookup yields CDR1 GTSNPN and CDR2 SVGIG (reference sequence). Trimming took off 2 bases at V and 8 bases at J, with 8 bases between the two ends. CDR3 DNA sequence: TGTGCCTGGAGTTTAGGCGGTACGCAGTATTTT. Its protein product is CAWSLGGTQYF.

The J gene is TRBJ2-3, the V gene TRBV30; a weak D match, TRBD2 (6 bases). Germline-derived CDR1 and CDR2 are GTSNPN and SVGIG (reference sequence). V lost 2 bases and J 0 bases, leaving 15 bases between the germline ends. This CDR3 spans 16 amino acids. The CDR3 is CAWSLTSRVSTDTQYF. CDR3 coding DNA: TGTGCCTGGAGTCTCACTAGCAGGGTTAGCACAGATACGCAGTATTTT. Complete variable domain (other parts from reference TRBV30 and TRBJ2-3): SQTIHQWPATLVQPVGSPLSLECTVEGTSNPNLYWYRQAAGRGLQLLFYSVGIGQISSEVPQNLSASRPQDRQFILSSKKLLLSDSGFYLCAWSLTSRVSTDTQYFGPGTRLTVL.